The 32 T cell receptor beta chains below all came from one sample that was sequenced in a study of Graves' ophthalmopathy and Graves' hyperthyroidism (dated by TCRdb to between 2018 and 2020). Reads for this sample came from an Illumina HiSeq 2000. For repertoire sequencing, TCR beta CDR3 regions were amplified from RNA transcripts. A first-round RT-PCR used HTBI primers with the Qiagen OneStep RT-PCR kit, followed by a second-round multiplex PCR, size selection and purification. TCRdb cleaned the public reads at Q25 with fastp, built clones with MiXCR and kept in-frame beta chains. Records with the same CDR3 protein are collapsed into one entry carrying the most frequent genes and DNA. Present in this sample are about 390,000 distinct CDR3 sequences, approximately 17% of which were seen just once. The ten largest clones take up roughly 2.4% of the sample. Sequencing was carried out using peripheral blood. The receptor set was obtained from an adult woman with stable Graves' hyperthyroidism.

Many counts were recorded for this clonotype. The chain has TRBV7-2 and TRBJ2-5; D not resolved. This CDR3 spans 14 amino acids. Germline CDR1 SGHTA, CDR2 FQGNSA. Trimming left V 3 bases short and J 3 bases short, with 11 bases between. DNA for the CDR3: TGTGCCAGCAGCTTCGGTGGATTGGAAGAGACCCAGTACTTC. Translated: CASSFGGLEETQYF.

In this sample, this clonotype turned up many times. The chain uses TRBV2 and TRBJ2-7; 8 nucleotides match TRBD1. This CDR3 region has 15 residues. CDR1 and CDR2 from the germline V gene are SNHLY and FYNNEI. The V gene end was trimmed by 4 bases and the J gene end by 4 bases; junction bases not matched to a gene: 9. The chain's CDR3 is CASSATGTGFYEQYF. The CDR3 DNA is TGTGCCAGCAGTGCGACCGGGACAGGCTTTTACGAGCAGTACTTC.

The chain joins TRBV6-1 to TRBJ1-1, with D tentatively TRBD1 (5 bases). In germline, CDR1 is MNHNS, CDR2 SASEGT. CDR3 length equals 15 residues. Trimming took 5 bases from V and 4 from J, leaving 17 bases between them. The CDR3 loop is CASSPLATRGTEAFF. The CDR3 DNA reads as TGTGCCAGCAGTCCCCTTGCTACAAGGGGCACTGAAGCTTTCTTT.

This clonotype was counted many times. This chain uses TRBV12-3 or TRBV12-4 with TRBJ2-7; 12 bases are shared with TRBD2. This CDR3 contains 16 residues. V trimming: 5 bases; J trimming: 5 bases; junction bases outside the gene matches: 10. The CDR3 nucleotides are TGTGCCAGCAGTCAGACTCGACTAGCGGGAGTGGACGAGCAGTACTTC. It is translated as CASSQTRLAGVDEQYF.

This clonotype was seen at least ten times. The chain carries TRBV11-1 and TRBJ1-1, with a tentative D call TRBD1 (5 bases). V lost 5 bases and J 5 bases, leaving 24 bases between the germline ends. The CDR3 has 17 amino acids. Germline V gives CDR1 SGHAT, CDR2 FQDESV (reference sequence). DNA of the CDR3: TGTGCCAGCAGCACATTTGACCCCCTGACGGGGGGAACTGAAGCTTTCTTT. Its translation: CASSTFDPLTGGTEAFF.

Only a few counts were recorded for this clonotype. J is TRBJ2-7 and V is TRBV12-3 or TRBV12-4, with TRBD2 matching over 11 bases. This CDR3 is built from 15 residues. V was clipped by 6 bases and J by 4 bases; unmatched bases: 8. CDR3 bases: TGTGCCAGCAGGCAGGGACTAGCGGTGAGGTACGAGCAGTACTTC. Protein product: CASRQGLAVRYEQYF.

This clonotype occurred many times. This chain links TRBV6-1 with TRBJ2-7; unclear D gene. Trimming removed 4 bases at V and 0 bases at J, with 13 bases between. The CDR3 has 15 amino acids. Looked up from germline, CDR1 is MNHNS and CDR2 is SASEGT. CDR3 nucleotide sequence: TGTGCCAGCAGTGGCTCAGACCTTAGCTCCTACGAGCAGTACTTC. Translating it yields CASSGSDLSSYEQYF.

This clonotype was recorded many times. The rearrangement uses TRBV29-1 and TRBJ1-1; D is ambiguous. The germline CDR1 and CDR2 sequences are SQVTM and ANQGSEA. The CDR3 contains 13 residues. Trimming took off 4 bases at V and 1 base at J, with 10 bases between the two ends. Written as DNA, the CDR3 is TGCAGCGTTGGGGGTCTCAGGAACACTGAAGCTTTCTTT. Its protein product is CSVGGLRNTEAFF.

In its sample, this clonotype was seen many times. V usage is TRBV19 and J usage is TRBJ2-5; possible D gene TRBD2, 6 bases. Germline CDR1 LNHDA, CDR2 SQIVND (reference sequence). The CDR3 runs 13 residues. Trimming stripped 7 bases from V and 0 bases from J, with 9 bases between. The DNA for the CDR3 is TGTGCCAGTATCTCTAGCGACCAAGAGACCCAGTACTTC. Translating gives CASISSDQETQYF.

This clonotype appeared many times. This chain links TRBV28 with TRBJ2-7, with TRBD2 matching 8 bases. The CDR3 extends over 15 amino acids. Germline-derived CDR1 and CDR2 are MDHEN and SYDVKM. V was pared by 7 bases and J by 2 bases, with 10 bases of the junction left unmatched. The CDR3: CASIDSGTRTYEQYF. The CDR3 DNA follows: TGTGCCAGCATTGATTCCGGGACTAGAACCTACGAGCAGTACTTC.

This clonotype showed up many times. The junction shows a germline mismatch at one end, possibly a read error. The V and J genes are TRBV6-5 and TRBJ1-1; D not resolved. This CDR3 is built from 12 residues. In germline, CDR1 is MNHEY, CDR2 SVGAGI. The CDR3 protein is CASSYLNSEAFF. The DNA for the CDR3 is TGTGCCAGCAGTTACCTAAACAGTGAAGCTTTCTTT.

Many counts were recorded for this clonotype. The chain links TRBV20-1 to TRBJ2-7; possible D gene TRBD1, 7 bases. CDR1 is DFQATT, CDR2 SNEGSKA, per germline (reference sequence). V gave up 0 bases and J gave up 2 bases, with 11 bases separating them. The CDR3 is 14 residues long. The CDR3 loop reads CSARDDREAYEQYF. The CDR3, as DNA: TGCAGTGCTAGAGATGACAGGGAGGCCTACGAGCAGTACTTC.

This clonotype was picked up one time. V is TRBV5-1 and J is TRBJ2-2; D is ambiguous. The CDR3 has 15 residues. V was clipped by 4 bases and J by 0 bases, with 10 bases between them. CDR1 is SGHRS, CDR2 YFSETQ, per germline. CDR3 region: CASSTGLSNTGELFF. The CDR3 nucleotides are TGCGCCAGCAGCACGGGTCTTTCGAACACCGGGGAGCTGTTTTTT.

This clonotype was detected ten times or more. J is TRBJ2-2 and V is TRBV6-2 or TRBV6-3, with D possibly matching TRBD2 (6 bases). This CDR3 has 15 residues. V was trimmed by 10 bases and J by 6 bases, leaving 21 bases between them. Per the germline V gene, CDR1 is MNHEY and CDR2 is SVGEGT. DNA of the CDR3: TGTGCCACCAGCCCTCACCGACTAGACCCCGGGGAGCTGTTTTTT. This translates into CATSPHRLDPGELFF.

The chain joins TRBV29-1 to TRBJ2-2; D is perhaps TRBD2 (6 bases). V lost 1 base and J 3 bases, leaving 15 bases between the germline ends. The CDR3 loop spans 16 amino acids. Germline CDR1 is SQVTM and CDR2 is ANQGSEA. The CDR3 DNA is TGCAGCGTTGAAGGTCGGGACTGGGGGGACACCGGGGAGCTGTTTTTT. This gives the protein CSVEGRDWGDTGELFF.

This clonotype was counted many times. The V gene is TRBV5-5, the J gene TRBJ1-5; D unresolved. Trimming pared 0 bases from V and 5 bases from J, leaving 6 bases between. Germline assignment: CDR1 SGHKS and CDR2 YYEKEE (reference sequence). This CDR3 is built from 13 residues. CDR3 nucleotides: TGTGCCAGCAGCTTGGCCGTGGATCAGCCCCAGCATTTT. This gives the protein CASSLAVDQPQHF. The variable domain in full, with the rest retrieved from reference TRBV5-5 and TRBJ1-5, is DAGVTQSPTHLIKTRGQQVTLRCSPISGHKSVSWYQQVLGQGPQFIFQYYEKEERGRGNFPDRFSARQFPNYSSELNVNALLLGDSALYLCASSLAVDQPQHFGDGTRLSIL.

This clonotype has ten or more counts. V is TRBV5-1 and J is TRBJ1-1; TRBD1 is a possible D gene (5 bases). This CDR3 has 14 residues. CDR1 is SGHRS, CDR2 YFSETQ, per germline. The ends were cut back, 7 bases at V and 5 bases at J, with 18 bases in the middle. The CDR3 spells CASSLQGSVTEAFF. The DNA for the CDR3 is TGCGCCAGCTCTCTTCAGGGTTCGGTGACTGAAGCTTTCTTT. Variable domain in full (rest from reference TRBV5-1 and TRBJ1-1): KAGVTQTPRYLIKTRGQQVTLSCSPISGHRSVSWYQQTPGQGLQFLFEYFSETQRNKGNFPGRFSGRQFSNSRSEMNVSTLELGDSALYLCASSLQGSVTEAFFGQGTRLTVV.

In this sample, this clonotype turned up many times. The chain couples TRBV27 to TRBJ2-2; D is unclear. The CDR3 covers 15 residues. The V gene lost 0 bases and the J gene lost 4 bases, with 9 bases spanning the gap. Per germline, CDR1 MNHEY and CDR2 SMNVEV (reference sequence). This chain's CDR3 is CASSLSLVPTGELFF. The DNA for the CDR3 is TGTGCCAGCAGTTTATCTTTGGTTCCCACCGGGGAGCTGTTTTTT.

The chain is built from TRBV3-1 and TRBJ2-7; D gene unclear. V was shortened by 2 bases and J by 6 bases, with 8 bases between the two germline ends. From germline, CDR1 is LGHDT and CDR2 YNNKEL (reference sequence). This CDR3 spans 12 amino acids. CDR3 sequence reads: CASSQTLVEQYF. CDR3 bases: TGTGCCAGCAGCCAAACATTGGTCGAGCAGTACTTC.

This clonotype was detected a few times. This chain links TRBV6-6 with TRBJ1-5; 9 bases map to TRBD1. There are 19 residues in the CDR3. V shed 7 bases, J shed 5 bases, and the junction held 21 bases outside the gene matches. Looked up from germline, CDR1 is MNHNY and CDR2 is SVGAGI (reference sequence). CDR3 nucleotides: TGTGCCAGCAATCTTGGGAGGGGCCCTACAGGGGGCAAGGATCAGCCCCAGCATTTT. Translating gives CASNLGRGPTGGKDQPQHF.

This clonotype was detected many times. CDR3: CASSYSSDRGQYF. The CDR3 region has the DNA TGTGCCAGCAGTTACTCGTCGGACAGAGGGCAGTACTTC. The chain uses TRBV6-5 and TRBJ2-7; maybe TRBD1 (6 bases). The germline V and J ends were trimmed by 0 bases and 9 bases, with 12 bases remaining between them. Germline CDR1 reads MNHEY; CDR2 reads SVGAGI. The CDR3 consists of 13 residues.

Only a few counts were recorded for this clonotype. The chain couples TRBV4-3 to TRBJ2-4; a possible D gene is TRBD2 (7 bases). CDR1 is LGHNA, CDR2 YSLEER, per germline. The CDR3 covers 15 residues. V lost 0 bases and J lost 5, with 11 bases in between. The CDR3 sequence is CASSQDGGAQNIQYF. DNA for the CDR3: TGCGCCAGCAGCCAAGATGGGGGGGCCCAAAACATTCAGTACTTC.

This clonotype was counted many times. This rearrangement joins TRBV7-2 to TRBJ1-2; 11 nucleotides match TRBD1. This CDR3 has 18 residues. The germline CDR1 and CDR2 sequences are SGHTA and FQGNSA. J gave up 4 bases and V 0 bases, and 10 bases lay outside the gene matches. In DNA, the CDR3 is TGTGCCAGCAGCTTAGCTTTCAGGACAGGGGGCGTGGGCTATGGCTACACCTTC. It specifies CASSLAFRTGGVGYGYTF.

This clonotype was observed many times. This rearrangement joins TRBV11-2 to TRBJ2-7, with D possibly TRBD1 on 5 matching bases. CDR3 length equals 16 residues. Trimming removed 0 bases at V and 2 bases at J, with 14 bases between. Per the germline V gene, CDR1 is SGHAT and CDR2 is FQNNGV. The CDR3 region has the DNA TGTGCCAGCAGCTTAGAGGTGATAGGGGCGGCCTACGAGCAGTACTTC. Encoded protein: CASSLEVIGAAYEQYF.

DNA of the CDR3: TGTGCCAGTAGTGAGGACTTCCATCAGCCCCAGCATTTT. Amino acid sequence: CASSEDFHQPQHF. The chain uses TRBV19 and TRBJ1-5, with unresolved D. This CDR3 spans 13 amino acids. Germline V gene sequence: CDR1 LNHDA, CDR2 SQIVND (reference sequence). V lost 5 bases, J lost 5 bases, and 10 bases lay in between. Filled out from reference TRBV19 and TRBJ1-5, the complete variable domain reads DGGITQSPKYLFRKEGQNVTLSCEQNLNHDAMYWYRQDPGQGLRLIYYSQIVNDFQKGDIAEGYSVSREKKESFPLTVTSAQKNPTAFYLCASSEDFHQPQHFGDGTRLSIL.

This clonotype was observed a handful of times. This chain joins TRBV19 and TRBJ2-3; 10 bases match TRBD2. Germline V gene data show CDR1 as LNHDA and CDR2 as SQIVND (reference sequence). The CDR3 extends over 16 amino acids. V trimming: 4 bases; J trimming: 5 bases; junction bases outside the gene matches: 9. CDR3 in amino acids: CASSRQTSGAQDTQYF. CDR3 bases: TGTGCCAGTAGTAGGCAAACTAGCGGGGCCCAAGATACGCAGTATTTT.

This clonotype was detected many times. This chain links TRBV7-2 with TRBJ1-5, with unresolved D. Germline CDR1 is SGHTA and CDR2 is FQGNSA. V was pared by 5 bases and J by 9 bases, with 11 bases between. CDR3 size: 12 residues. The DNA of the CDR3 is TGTGCCAGCAGCCCCCCCGGGTTGCCCCAGCATTTT. Protein sequence: CASSPPGLPQHF.

In its sample, this clonotype was seen many times. This rearrangement joins TRBV7-8 to TRBJ1-2; TRBD1 might be the D (5 bases). The CDR3 is 14 residues long. Trimming took 5 bases from V and 8 from J, leaving 18 bases between them. Looked up from germline, CDR1 is SGHVS and CDR2 is FQNEAQ. The CDR3 coding sequence is TGTGCCAGCAGCGAACCGGGCCGGGGCAGGGGCTACACCTTC. Protein sequence: CASSEPGRGRGYTF. Together with reference TRBV7-8 and TRBJ1-2, the CDR3 gives the full variable domain: GAGVSQSPRYKVAKRGQDVALRCDPISGHVSLFWYQQALGQGPEFLTYFQNEAQLDKSGLPSDRFFAERPEGSVSTLKIQRTQQEDSAVYLCASSEPGRGRGYTFGSGTRLTVV.

This clonotype was picked up many times. The rearrangement uses TRBV5-1 and TRBJ1-1; a possible D gene is TRBD1 (5 bases). The germline V gene encodes CDR1 SGHRS and CDR2 YFSETQ. This CDR3 spans 14 amino acids. Trimming took 3 bases from V and 0 from J, leaving 9 bases between them. The CDR3 DNA sequence: TGCGCCAGCAGCTCGACAGAACTGAACACTGAAGCTTTCTTT. Its translation is CASSSTELNTEAFF.

This clonotype showed up just a few times. The gene calls are TRBV12-5 and TRBJ2-5; 11 bases align to TRBD2. Trimming took 5 bases from V and 0 from J; bases not matched to a gene: 17. Germline CDR1 is LGHNT and CDR2 is FRNRAP. This CDR3 spans 20 amino acids. As DNA, the CDR3 is TGTGCTAGTGGTCCGACCCGCAATACTAGCGGGAGCAAGCACCAAGAGACCCAGTACTTC. It is translated as CASGPTRNTSGSKHQETQYF.

This clonotype was seen repeatedly, ten times or more. J is TRBJ1-2 and V is TRBV30; D not certain. Between the trimmed V and J ends, which lost 2 bases and 9 bases, there was a span of 13 bases. This CDR3 spans 12 amino acids. The germline V gene encodes CDR1 GTSNPN and CDR2 SVGIG (reference sequence). CDR3 in amino acids: CAWSWAGSRYTF. The CDR3 region has the DNA TGTGCCTGGAGTTGGGCAGGATCGCGCTACACCTTC.

This clonotype has only one observation. V gene TRBV2 combines with J gene TRBJ1-2; D unresolved. Deletions cut 6 bases from V and 4 bases from J, with 15 bases between. CDR3 length: 14 amino acids. CDR1 is SNHLY, CDR2 FYNNEI, per germline. CDR3 residues: CASSRRHLAYGYTF. For the CDR3, the DNA is TGTGCCAGCAGCCGGCGGCATCTGGCCTATGGCTACACCTTC.